This T cell receptor beta chain stems from a study of T cell responses to AZD1222 COVID-19 vaccine. Study observations and caveats: Regions 160-218 and 743-854 dominated among vaccine-associated CD4 TCRs spanning spike.

This CDR3 has 14 residues. Germline CDR1 and CDR2: MNHEY and SVGEGT. The trim removed 5 bases at V and 0 bases at J, leaving 3 bases unmatched. TCRdb's table, derived via immunoSEQ multiplex PCR, lists solely in-frame clones and lacks some. The data contain about 110,000 clones, roughly 89% of them singletons. On this clone itself: Its specificity is not known.

The clonotype was recovered from an adult who received the AZD1222 COVID-19 vaccine. The chain recombines TRBV6-2 or TRBV6-3 with TRBJ1-1; 7 nucleotides match TRBD1. The material sequenced was peripheral blood, taken 28 days after the second AZD1222 dose. The CDR3 here is CASSRQGLNTEAFF. The CDR3 DNA is TGTGCCAGCAGTCGACAGGGCTTGAACACTGAAGCTTTCTTT.